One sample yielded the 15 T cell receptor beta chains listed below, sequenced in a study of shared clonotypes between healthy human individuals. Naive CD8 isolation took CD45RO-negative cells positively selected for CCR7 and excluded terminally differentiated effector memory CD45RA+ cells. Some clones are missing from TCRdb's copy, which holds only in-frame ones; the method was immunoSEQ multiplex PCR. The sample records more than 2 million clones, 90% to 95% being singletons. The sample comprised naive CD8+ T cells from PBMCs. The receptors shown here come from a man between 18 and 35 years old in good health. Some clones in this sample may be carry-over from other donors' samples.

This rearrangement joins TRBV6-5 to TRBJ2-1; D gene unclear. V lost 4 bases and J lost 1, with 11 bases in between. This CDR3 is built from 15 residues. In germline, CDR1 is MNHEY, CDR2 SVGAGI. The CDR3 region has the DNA TGTGCCAGCAGTTCGACCAGGAGATCCTACAATGAGCAGTTCTTC. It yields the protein CASSSTRRSYNEQFF.

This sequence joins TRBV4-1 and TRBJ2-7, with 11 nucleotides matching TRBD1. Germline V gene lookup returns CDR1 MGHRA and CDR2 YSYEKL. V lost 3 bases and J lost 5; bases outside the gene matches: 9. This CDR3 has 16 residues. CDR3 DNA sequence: TGCGCCAGCAGCCAGAGAAGCGGACAGGGGGCTAACGAGCAGTACTTC. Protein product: CASSQRSGQGANEQYF.

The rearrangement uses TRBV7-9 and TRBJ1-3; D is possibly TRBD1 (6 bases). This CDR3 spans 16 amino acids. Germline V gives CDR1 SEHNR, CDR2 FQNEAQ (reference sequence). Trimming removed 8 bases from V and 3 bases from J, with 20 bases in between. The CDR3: CASPSEGVVNGNTIYF. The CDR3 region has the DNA TGTGCCAGCCCCTCCGAGGGGGTCGTCAATGGAAACACCATATATTTT.

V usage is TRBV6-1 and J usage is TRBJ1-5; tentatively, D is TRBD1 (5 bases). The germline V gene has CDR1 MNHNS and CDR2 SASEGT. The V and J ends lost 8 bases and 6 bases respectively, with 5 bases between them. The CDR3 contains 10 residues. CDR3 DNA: TGTGCCAGCGGGGGTCAGCCCCAGCATTTT. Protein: CASGGQPQHF.

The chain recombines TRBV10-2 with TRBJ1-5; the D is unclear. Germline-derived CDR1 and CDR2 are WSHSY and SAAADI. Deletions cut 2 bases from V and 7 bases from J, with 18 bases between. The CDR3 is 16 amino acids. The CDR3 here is CASSEGRSAGSQPQHF. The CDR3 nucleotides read TGCGCCAGCAGTGAGGGAAGGTCAGCAGGTAGCCAGCCCCAGCATTTT.

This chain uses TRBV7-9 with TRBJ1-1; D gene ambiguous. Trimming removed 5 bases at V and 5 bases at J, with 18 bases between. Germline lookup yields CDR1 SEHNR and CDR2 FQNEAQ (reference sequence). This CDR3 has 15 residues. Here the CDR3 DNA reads TGTGCCAGCAGCGGCTCGCCGGGGTGGGGAACTGAAGCTTTCTTT. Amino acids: CASSGSPGWGTEAFF. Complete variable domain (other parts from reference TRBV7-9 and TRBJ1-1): DTGVSQNPRHKITKRGQNVTFRCDPISEHNRLYWYRQTLGQGPEFLTYFQNEAQLEKSRLLSDRFSAERPKGSFSTLEIQRTEQGDSAMYLCASSGSPGWGTEAFFGQGTRLTVV.

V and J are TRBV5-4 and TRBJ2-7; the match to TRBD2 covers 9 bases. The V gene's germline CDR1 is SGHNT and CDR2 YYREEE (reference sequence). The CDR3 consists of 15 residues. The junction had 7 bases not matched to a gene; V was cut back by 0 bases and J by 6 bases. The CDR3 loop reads CASSLVGGRGPEQYF. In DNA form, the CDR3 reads TGTGCCAGCAGCTTGGTTGGCGGGAGGGGCCCCGAGCAGTACTTC.

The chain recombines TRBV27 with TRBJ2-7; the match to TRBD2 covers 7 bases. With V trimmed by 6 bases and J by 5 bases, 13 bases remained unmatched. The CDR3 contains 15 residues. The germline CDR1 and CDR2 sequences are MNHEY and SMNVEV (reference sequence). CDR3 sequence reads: CASSLAVEFLHEQYF. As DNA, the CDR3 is TGTGCCAGCAGCCTAGCGGTGGAGTTTCTCCACGAGCAGTACTTC.

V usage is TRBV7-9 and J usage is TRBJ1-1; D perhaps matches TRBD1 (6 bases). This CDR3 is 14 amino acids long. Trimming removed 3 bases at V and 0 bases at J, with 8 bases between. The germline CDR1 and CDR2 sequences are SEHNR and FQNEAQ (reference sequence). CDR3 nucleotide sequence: TGTGCCAGCAGCTTTCAGGGGATGAACACTGAAGCTTTCTTT. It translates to CASSFQGMNTEAFF.

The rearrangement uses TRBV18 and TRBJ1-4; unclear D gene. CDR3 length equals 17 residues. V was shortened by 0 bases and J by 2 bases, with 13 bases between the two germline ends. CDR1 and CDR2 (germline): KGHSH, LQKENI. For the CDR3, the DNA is TGTGCCAGCTCACCACCGAGGTTTGCGGGTACTAATGAAAAACTGTTTTTT. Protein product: CASSPPRFAGTNEKLFF. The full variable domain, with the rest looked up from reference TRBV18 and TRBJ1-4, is NAGVMQNPRHLVRRRGQEARLRCSPMKGHSHVYWYRQLPEEGLKFMVYLQKENIIDESGMPKERFSAEFPKEGPSILRIQQVVRGDSAAYFCASSPPRFAGTNEKLFFGSGTQLSVL.

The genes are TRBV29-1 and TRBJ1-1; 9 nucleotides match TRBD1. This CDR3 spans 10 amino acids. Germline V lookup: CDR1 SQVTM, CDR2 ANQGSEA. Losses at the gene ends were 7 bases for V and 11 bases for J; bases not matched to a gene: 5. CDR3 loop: CSGTDRGAFF. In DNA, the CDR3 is TGCAGCGGAACCGACAGGGGGGCTTTCTTT.

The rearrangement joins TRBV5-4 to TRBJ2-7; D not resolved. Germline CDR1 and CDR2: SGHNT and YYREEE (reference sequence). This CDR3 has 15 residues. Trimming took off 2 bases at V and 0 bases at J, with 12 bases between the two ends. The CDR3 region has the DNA TGTGCCAGCAGCTTATACCCGCAAAGCTCCTACGAGCAGTACTTC. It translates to CASSLYPQSSYEQYF. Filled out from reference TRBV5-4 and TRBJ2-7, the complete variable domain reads ETGVTQSPTHLIKTRGQQVTLRCSSQSGHNTVSWYQQALGQGPQFIFQYYREEENGRGNFPPRFSGLQFPNYSSELNVNALELDDSALYLCASSLYPQSSYEQYFGPGTRLTVT.

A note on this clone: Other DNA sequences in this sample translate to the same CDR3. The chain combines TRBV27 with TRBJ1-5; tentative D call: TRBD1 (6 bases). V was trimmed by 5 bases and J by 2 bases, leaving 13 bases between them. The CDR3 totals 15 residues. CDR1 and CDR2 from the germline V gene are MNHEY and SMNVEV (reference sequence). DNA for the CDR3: TGTGCCAGCAGTCCTCCGGGACAAGGCAATCAGCCCCAGCATTTT. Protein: CASSPPGQGNQPQHF.

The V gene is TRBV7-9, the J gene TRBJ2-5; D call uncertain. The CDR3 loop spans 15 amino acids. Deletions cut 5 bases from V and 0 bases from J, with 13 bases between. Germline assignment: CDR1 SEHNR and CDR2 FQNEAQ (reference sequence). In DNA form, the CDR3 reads TGTGCCAGCAGCCGCCAGGCAGGCCACCAAGAGACCCAGTACTTC. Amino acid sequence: CASSRQAGHQETQYF.

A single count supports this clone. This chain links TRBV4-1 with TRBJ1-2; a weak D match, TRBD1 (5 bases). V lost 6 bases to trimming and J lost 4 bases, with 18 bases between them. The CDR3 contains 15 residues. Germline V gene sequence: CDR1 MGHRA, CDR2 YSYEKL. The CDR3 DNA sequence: TGCGCCAGCAGTCACTTGACAGCATCCGGCTATGGCTACACCTTC. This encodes CASSHLTASGYGYTF.